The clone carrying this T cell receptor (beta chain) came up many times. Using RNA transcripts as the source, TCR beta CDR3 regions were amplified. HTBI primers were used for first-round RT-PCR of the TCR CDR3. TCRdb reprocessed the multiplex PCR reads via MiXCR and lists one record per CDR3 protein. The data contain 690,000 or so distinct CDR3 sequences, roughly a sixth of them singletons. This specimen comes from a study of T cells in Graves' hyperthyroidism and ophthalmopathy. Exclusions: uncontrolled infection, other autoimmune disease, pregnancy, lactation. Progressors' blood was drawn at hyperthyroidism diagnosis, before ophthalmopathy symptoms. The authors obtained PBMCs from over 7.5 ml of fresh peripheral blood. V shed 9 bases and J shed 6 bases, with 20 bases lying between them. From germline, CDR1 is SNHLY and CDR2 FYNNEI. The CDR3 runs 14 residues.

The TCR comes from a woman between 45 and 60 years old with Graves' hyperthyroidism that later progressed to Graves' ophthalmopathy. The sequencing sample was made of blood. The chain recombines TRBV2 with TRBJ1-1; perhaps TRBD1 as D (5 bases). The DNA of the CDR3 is TGTGCCAGGGACGCGGGGGTCGAGGTGGCTGAAGCTTTCTTT. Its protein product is CARDAGVEVAEAFF.